The next 21 T cell receptor beta chains were all read from a single sample in a study of OX40 agonist ivuxolimab in advanced cancers. TCRdb keeps only in-frame clones here, not all; method: immunoSEQ multiplex PCR. In the table there are 70,000 or so clones, around 86% of which are singletons. Specimen: CD4+ or CD8+ T cells sorted from blood, collected in a trial of the OX40 agonist ivuxolimab. These receptor sequences come from an adult with an advanced solid tumor such as melanoma, head and neck, liver or kidney cancer.

The chain combines TRBV6-6 with TRBJ2-3, with D unclear. Germline V gives CDR1 MNHNY, CDR2 SVGAGI (reference sequence). The CDR3 totals 14 residues. Between the trimmed V and J ends, which lost 2 bases and 4 bases, there was a span of 10 bases. The CDR3 sequence is CASSYDASADTQYF. The CDR3 DNA reads TGTGCCAGCAGTTACGATGCCAGTGCAGATACGCAGTATTTT.

This clone was counted once. V is TRBV5-1 and J is TRBJ1-1; D call uncertain. Germline values: CDR1 SGHRS, CDR2 YFSETQ. The CDR3 is made up of 15 amino acids. Trimming took off 2 bases at V and 1 base at J, with 12 bases between the two ends. The CDR3 loop is CASSLELRGNTEAFF. The CDR3 region has the DNA TGCGCCAGCAGCTTAGAATTAAGAGGGAACACTGAAGCTTTCTTT.

This clone appeared a single time. The chain joins TRBV5-5 to TRBJ2-7; no clear D. The V end was cut by 4 bases, the J end by 2 bases, with 7 bases between. Per the germline V gene, CDR1 is SGHKS and CDR2 is YYEKEE (reference sequence). There are 12 residues in the CDR3. CDR3 bases: TGTGCCAGCAGCCCACTGACCTACGAGCAGTACTTC. This sequence encodes CASSPLTYEQYF.

The chain uses TRBV7-9 and TRBJ1-2; D unresolved. Per germline, CDR1 SEHNR and CDR2 FQNEAQ (reference sequence). V was trimmed by 3 bases and J by 6 bases, leaving 14 bases between them. The CDR3 extends over 14 amino acids. CDR3 sequence: CASSLSSSNHGYTF. For the CDR3, the DNA is TGTGCCAGCAGCTTGTCCTCATCGAACCATGGCTACACCTTC. The full variable domain, completed using reference TRBV7-9 and TRBJ1-2, is DTGVSQNPRHKITKRGQNVTFRCDPISEHNRLYWYRQTLGQGPEFLTYFQNEAQLEKSRLLSDRFSAERPKGSFSTLEIQRTEQGDSAMYLCASSLSSSNHGYTFGSGTRLTVV.

The rearrangement links TRBV21-1 to TRBJ2-1; the table's D call, TRBD1, has no DNA check behind it. TRBV21-1 is a pseudogene locus. The CDR3 length is 14 residues. The DNA for the CDR3 is TGTGCCAGCAGCCGTACAGGCCCATACAATGAGCAGTTCTTC. Translated: CASSRTGPYNEQFF.

The chain combines TRBV30 with TRBJ2-2; TRBD2 agrees at 8 bases. The trim removed 0 bases at V and 5 bases at J, leaving 2 bases unmatched. The CDR3 has 14 amino acids. The V gene's germline CDR1 is GTSNPN and CDR2 SVGIG (reference sequence). This CDR3 reads CAWSVSSGTGELFF. CDR3 nucleotide sequence: TGTGCCTGGAGTGTGTCTAGCGGGACCGGGGAGCTGTTTTTT.

The chain is built from TRBV6-4 and TRBJ1-1; 7 bases are a match to TRBD1. CDR1 is MRHNA, CDR2 SNTAGT, per germline. The V and J ends lost 6 bases and 6 bases, in that order; junction bases with no gene match: 10. CDR3 size: 14 residues. The CDR3 region is CASRTDRVQAEAFF. CDR3 nucleotides: TGTGCCAGCAGGACCGACAGGGTTCAGGCTGAAGCTTTCTTT.

V usage is TRBV27 and J usage is TRBJ1-1; 10 bases are a match to TRBD1. J lost 6 bases, V lost 5 bases, and 6 bases had no gene match. Germline V gives CDR1 MNHEY, CDR2 SMNVEV (reference sequence). The CDR3 has 14 amino acids. CDR3 region: CASSTGQGIAEAFF. The CDR3 coding sequence is TGTGCCAGCAGTACGGGACAGGGGATCGCTGAAGCTTTCTTT.

The chain employs TRBV5-1 and TRBJ1-3; no clear D gene. The CDR3 is 14 residues long. V was pared by 4 bases and J by 8 bases, with 16 bases between. The germline V gene has CDR1 SGHRS and CDR2 YFSETQ. The CDR3 DNA reads TGCGCCAGCAGCCTAAGGACGTCTAGGGACACCATATATTTT. Translated: CASSLRTSRDTIYF.

This CDR3 is CASSEAVYEQFF. The CDR3 bases are TGTGCCAGCAGTGAAGCGGTTTATGAGCAGTTCTTC. The rearrangement links TRBV2 to TRBJ2-1; D is undetermined. V lost 0 bases, J lost 8 bases, and 5 bases lay in between. This CDR3 contains 12 residues. Germline V CDR1 and CDR2: SNHLY, FYNNEI.

The chain has TRBV9 and TRBJ1-2, with D perhaps matching TRBD1 (6 bases). The CDR3 spans 13 residues. CDR1 and CDR2 (germline): SGDLS, YYNGEE. V lost 4 bases, J lost 8 bases, and 15 bases lay in between. CDR3 sequence: CASSRTGTFGYTF. The CDR3 bases are TGTGCCAGCAGCCGTACCGGGACATTCGGCTACACCTTC.

The chain carries TRBV7-2 and TRBJ2-3, with TRBD2 matching over 9 bases. The CDR3 runs 15 residues. Per germline, CDR1 SGHTA and CDR2 FQGNSA. J was trimmed by 2 bases and V by 7 bases; bases with no gene match: 7. CDR3 protein: CASTLAGLTTDTQYF. The CDR3 DNA sequence: TGTGCCAGCACTCTAGCGGGGTTAACCACAGATACGCAGTATTTT.

The V call is TRBV19, the J call TRBJ1-2; no clear D gene. There are 14 residues in the CDR3. V shed 7 bases and J shed 2 bases, with 14 bases lying between them. Germline assignment: CDR1 LNHDA and CDR2 SQIVND (reference sequence). CDR3 amino acids: CASTLSASNYGYTF. The CDR3 DNA reads as TGTGCCAGTACCCTCTCGGCCTCAAACTATGGCTACACCTTC.

This clone was counted once. The chain carries TRBV28 and TRBJ1-1; tentative D call: TRBD1 (6 bases). V was pared by 5 bases and J by 6 bases, with 16 bases between. This CDR3 is built from 14 residues. Germline V lookup: CDR1 MDHEN, CDR2 SYDVKM. The CDR3 sequence is CASSPPHRVSEAFF. CDR3 DNA sequence: TGTGCCAGCAGTCCCCCTCACAGGGTTTCTGAAGCTTTCTTT.

This chain joins TRBV19 and TRBJ1-5; maybe TRBD1 (5 bases). Germline loops: CDR1 LNHDA, CDR2 SQIVND (reference sequence). The CDR3 totals 13 residues. The V end lost 7 bases, the J end lost 4 bases, and 11 bases lay between the germline ends. In nucleotides, the CDR3 is TGTGCCAGTACCCGGGGCCGGAATCAGCCCCAGCATTTT. Protein sequence: CASTRGRNQPQHF. Complete variable domain (other parts from reference TRBV19 and TRBJ1-5): DGGITQSPKYLFRKEGQNVTLSCEQNLNHDAMYWYRQDPGQGLRLIYYSQIVNDFQKGDIAEGYSVSREKKESFPLTVTSAQKNPTAFYLCASTRGRNQPQHFGDGTRLSIL.

V and J are TRBV18 and TRBJ1-2; 8 bases map to TRBD1. Germline V gene sequence: CDR1 KGHSH, CDR2 LQKENI. The V and J ends lost 3 bases and 9 bases, in that order; junction bases with no gene match: 3. This CDR3 comprises 12 residues. CDR3 region: CASSPDRARYTF. The CDR3 region has the DNA TGTGCCAGCTCACCGGACAGGGCCCGCTACACCTTC.

The chain joins TRBV27 to TRBJ1-4; 8 bases map to TRBD1. Germline values: CDR1 MNHEY, CDR2 SMNVEV (reference sequence). Trimming cost V 2 bases and J 7 bases; bases outside gene matches: 6. This CDR3 contains 15 residues. The CDR3 DNA follows: TGTGCCAGCAGTTTAGGGTACAGGGGGGGTGAAAAACTGTTTTTT. Protein sequence: CASSLGYRGGEKLFF.

The V call is TRBV27, the J call TRBJ2-1, with D maybe TRBD2 (7 bases). Germline CDR1 is MNHEY and CDR2 is SMNVEV (reference sequence). Trimming stripped 6 bases from V and 3 bases from J, with 12 bases between. There are 14 residues in the CDR3. CDR3 amino acids: CASRGGADYNEQFF. The CDR3 DNA sequence: TGTGCCAGCAGAGGGGGGGCCGACTACAATGAGCAGTTCTTC.

This CDR3 is CASSLGTSGSGRNIQYF. CDR3 bases: TGCGCCAGCAGCTTAGGGACTAGCGGGTCCGGTAGAAACATTCAGTACTTC. The chain links TRBV5-1 to TRBJ2-4; the match to TRBD2 covers 12 bases. This CDR3 is built from 17 residues. Looked up from germline, CDR1 is SGHRS and CDR2 is YFSETQ. J was trimmed by 6 bases and V by 2 bases; bases with no gene match: 9.

This chain links TRBV5-1 with TRBJ1-1; 9 bases align to TRBD1. CDR3 length equals 13 residues. Germline CDR1 and CDR2: SGHRS and YFSETQ. The V and J ends lost 3 bases and 8 bases, in that order; junction bases with no gene match: 5. The CDR3 protein is CASSWTTGGEAFF. CDR3 nucleotides: TGCGCCAGCAGCTGGACGACAGGGGGAGAAGCTTTCTTT.

The chain employs TRBV21-1 and TRBJ1-2. TRBV21-1 is annotated as a pseudogene. The CDR3 is made up of 17 amino acids. The DNA for the CDR3 is TGTGCCAGCAGCAAATTGGCCCACCGGGACCCTGACTATGGCTACACCTTC. It codes for CASSKLAHRDPDYGYTF.